This note documents a single TCR beta chain sequence. As yet, its antigen is unknown. Of the isolated RNA, all was reverse transcribed, and so the sequenced material was expressed TCRB transcripts. The assay was immunoSEQ multiplex PCR, and TCRdb's table has in-frame clones only and misses some. Of a few hundred thousand clones detected, over 9% appear once; the ten largest clones hold 0.45% to 0.65%. The CDR3 sequence is 15 residues long. Germline assignment: CDR1 SGHTA and CDR2 FQGTGA. The trim removed 5 bases at V and 7 bases at J, leaving 12 bases unmatched. The data derive from a study of beta chain features in type 1 diabetes. On the study more broadly: Across all samples, about 100,000,000 sorted cells were examined.

Study findings and constraints: A pattern of fewer insertions and more deletions at VDJ junctions was seen in type 1 diabetes patients. Sequencing the cDNA could make cells with high TCR expression show up more than they should. Moderate but significant shortening of TCRB CDR3s was recorded in all four CD4+ subsets from Type 1 diabetes patients.

All of the sorted populations showed purity greater than 95%. The genes are TRBV7-3 and TRBJ1-2, with 8 bases that match TRBD1. The source of this sequence is a man aged 25-45 years with type 1 diabetes. Sequencing was performed on central memory CD4+ T cells from blood. CDR3: CASSIGTGLAGGYTF. DNA of the CDR3: TGTGCCAGCAGCATAGGGACAGGCCTTGCGGGTGGCTACACCTTC. Supplemented by reference TRBV7-3 and TRBJ1-2, the full variable domain reads GAGVSQTPSNKVTEKGKYVELRCDPISGHTALYWYRQSLGQGPEFLIYFQGTGAADDSGLPNDRFFAVRPEGSVSTLKIQRTERGDSAVYLCASSIGTGLAGGYTFGSGTRLTVV.